Following are 9 T cell receptor beta chains from one sample sequenced in a study of regulatory T cells in long-lasting Graves disease. iRepertoire HTBI primers and Arm-PCR of CDR3 regions built TCR beta libraries. MiXCR, applied by TCRdb to the multiplex PCR reads, yields one record per CDR3 protein. The data contain about 430,000 distinct CDR3 sequences, 15% of them singletons. Time point in this sample: newly diagnosed GD, antithyroid drugs for less than 3 months. Isolated PBMC RNA provided the starting material for the TCR library. These same data were also listed under a study on T cells in Graves' hyperthyroidism and ophthalmopathy.

Sequenced material: peripheral blood mononuclear cells (PBMCs), taken at new diagnosis, from a patient treated with antithyroid drugs. These receptors originate from a woman in her thirties or forties with Graves disease.

The table lists this clonotype with many counts. V is TRBV29-1 and J is TRBJ2-3; maybe TRBD2 (6 bases). V was clipped by 6 bases and J by 3 bases, with 19 bases between them. This CDR3 is 15 amino acids long. Germline V gene data show CDR1 as SQVTM and CDR2 as ANQGSEA. The CDR3 spells CSVKVSPGDTDTQYF. The CDR3 coding sequence is TGCAGCGTCAAGGTTAGCCCGGGAGATACAGATACGCAGTATTTT.

This clonotype showed up just a few times. The rearrangement uses TRBV7-9 and TRBJ1-6, with TRBD1 matching over 7 bases. The CDR3 length is 17 residues. V trimming: 5 bases; J trimming: 0 bases; junction bases outside the gene matches: 7. Germline V gene data show CDR1 as SEHNR and CDR2 as FQNEAQ (reference sequence). The CDR3 reads CASSLGTASSYNSPLHF. CDR3 coding DNA: TGTGCCAGCAGCCTAGGGACAGCGAGCTCCTATAATTCACCCCTCCACTTT.

The chain has TRBV29-1 and TRBJ2-3; D is uncertain. Germline CDR1 reads SQVTM; CDR2 reads ANQGSEA. Trimming removed 4 bases at V and 2 bases at J, with 10 bases between. The CDR3 is 13 amino acids. CDR3 nucleotide sequence: TGCAGCGTTGTTGGCAGACTCACAGATACGCAGTATTTT. The encoded protein is CSVVGRLTDTQYF.

This clonotype was picked up many times. The chain couples TRBV7-9 to TRBJ2-7; TRBD2 matches 9 bases. The germline gives CDR1 SEHNR, CDR2 FQNEAQ (reference sequence). CDR3 length: 20 residues. The V segment lost 2 bases and the J segment 2 bases; nucleotides outside the gene matches: 19. For the CDR3, the DNA is TGTGCCAGCAGCTTACAACGTGGGGGTAGCGGGAGATCTGGCACCTACGAGCAGTACTTC. It is translated as CASSLQRGGSGRSGTYEQYF.

There are many counts of this clonotype. The chain carries TRBV6-2 or TRBV6-3 and TRBJ2-1; 11 bases line up with TRBD2. CDR1 is MNHEY and CDR2 is SVGEGT in the germline V gene. CDR3 length equals 16 residues. Trimming took 2 bases from V and 10 from J; bases not matched to a gene: 10. CDR3 DNA sequence: TGTGCCAGCAGTTACCGAATAGCGGGAGGGCGCCGGGAGCAGTTCTTC. Protein sequence: CASSYRIAGGRREQFF.

The chain uses TRBV11-2 and TRBJ2-5; TRBD2 aligns across 12 bases. Gene TRBJ2-1 matches the end of the DNA better, so the J call may be wrong. This CDR3 contains 16 residues. The germline V gene encodes CDR1 SGHAT and CDR2 FQNNGV. The CDR3 protein is CASSWGASGRAYEQFF. CDR3 DNA: TGTGCCAGCAGCTGGGGTGCTAGCGGGAGGGCTTATGAGCAGTTCTTC.

This clonotype appeared many times. The rearrangement links TRBV2 to TRBJ2-7; 8 positions match TRBD2. This CDR3 spans 14 amino acids. Trimming removed 1 base from V and 5 bases from J; junction bases left unmatched: 4. The germline gives CDR1 SNHLY, CDR2 FYNNEI. In DNA, the CDR3 is TGTGCCAGCAGTGAAGGACTAGCGACGGACGAGCAGTACTTC. Residues: CASSEGLATDEQYF.

At least ten counts were recorded for this clonotype. V is TRBV7-9 and J is TRBJ2-7; no definite D call. The CDR3 covers 12 residues. Trimming removed 1 base from V and 3 bases from J, with 4 bases in between. The germline V gene has CDR1 SEHNR and CDR2 FQNEAQ (reference sequence). CDR3 sequence: CASSLEVYEQYF. CDR3 bases: TGTGCCAGCAGCTTAGAGGTCTACGAGCAGTACTTC. Combining the CDR3 with reference TRBV7-9 and TRBJ2-7 gives the whole variable domain DTGVSQNPRHKITKRGQNVTFRCDPISEHNRLYWYRQTLGQGPEFLTYFQNEAQLEKSRLLSDRFSAERPKGSFSTLEIQRTEQGDSAMYLCASSLEVYEQYFGPGTRLTVT.

CDR3 loop: CSVEMGVGYTF. CDR3 nucleotides: TGCAGCGTTGAAATGGGGGTAGGCTACACCTTC. The rearrangement uses TRBV29-1 and TRBJ1-2; D may be TRBD1 (5 bases). The CDR3 has 11 residues. Germline V gene lookup returns CDR1 SQVTM and CDR2 ANQGSEA. The V and J ends lost 2 bases and 8 bases respectively, with 9 bases between them.